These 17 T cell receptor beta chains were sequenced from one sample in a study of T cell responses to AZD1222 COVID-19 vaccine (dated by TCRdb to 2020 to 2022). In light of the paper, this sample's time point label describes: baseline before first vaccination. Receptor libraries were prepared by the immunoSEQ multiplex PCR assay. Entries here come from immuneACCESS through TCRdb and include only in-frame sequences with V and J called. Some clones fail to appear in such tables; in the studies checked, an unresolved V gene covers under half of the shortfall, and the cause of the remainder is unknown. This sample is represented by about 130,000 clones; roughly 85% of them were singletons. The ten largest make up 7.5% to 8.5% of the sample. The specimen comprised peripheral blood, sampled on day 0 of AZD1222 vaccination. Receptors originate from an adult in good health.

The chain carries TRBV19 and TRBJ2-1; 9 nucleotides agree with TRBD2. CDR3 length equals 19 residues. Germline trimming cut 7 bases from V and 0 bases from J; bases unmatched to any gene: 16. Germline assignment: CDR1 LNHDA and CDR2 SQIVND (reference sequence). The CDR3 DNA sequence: TGTGCCAGTACCGGGGGGCCTAGCGGGGCAAGTTTCTCCTACAATGAGCAGTTCTTC. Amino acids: CASTGGPSGASFSYNEQFF.

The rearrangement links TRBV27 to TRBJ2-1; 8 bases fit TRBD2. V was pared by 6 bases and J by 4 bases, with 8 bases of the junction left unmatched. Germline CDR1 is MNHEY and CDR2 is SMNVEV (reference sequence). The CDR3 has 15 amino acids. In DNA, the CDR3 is TGTGCCAGCAGGATGATCGGGAGGGGGTACAATGAGCAGTTCTTC. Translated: CASRMIGRGYNEQFF.

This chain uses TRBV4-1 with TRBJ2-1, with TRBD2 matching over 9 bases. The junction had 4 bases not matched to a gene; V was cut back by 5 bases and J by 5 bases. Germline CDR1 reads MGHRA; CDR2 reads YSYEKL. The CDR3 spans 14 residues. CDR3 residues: CASSRLAVDNEQFF. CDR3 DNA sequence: TGCGCCAGCAGCAGACTAGCGGTTGACAATGAGCAGTTCTTC.

The CDR3, as DNA: TGTGCCAGCAGTTACTCAAGTTCGAACACTGAAGCTTTCTTT. Translated, it gives CASSYSSSNTEAFF. This chain links TRBV6-5 with TRBJ1-1; D not certain. The V end lost 0 bases, the J end lost 1 base, and 6 bases lay between the germline ends. CDR3 length equals 14 residues. Germline V CDR1 and CDR2: MNHEY, SVGAGI.

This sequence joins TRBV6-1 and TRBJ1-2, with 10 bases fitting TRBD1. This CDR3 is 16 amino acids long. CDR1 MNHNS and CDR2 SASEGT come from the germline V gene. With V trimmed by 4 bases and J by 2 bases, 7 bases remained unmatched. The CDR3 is CASSAPRGQGNYGYTF. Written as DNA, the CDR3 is TGTGCCAGCAGTGCGCCTAGGGGACAGGGGAACTATGGCTACACCTTC.

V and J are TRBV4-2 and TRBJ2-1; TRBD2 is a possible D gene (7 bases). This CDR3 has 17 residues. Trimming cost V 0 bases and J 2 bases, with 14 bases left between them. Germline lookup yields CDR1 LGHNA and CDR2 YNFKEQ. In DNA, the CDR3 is TGTGCCAGCAGCCAAGAGGGGGGGGCTACCCCCTACAATGAGCAGTTCTTC. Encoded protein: CASSQEGGATPYNEQFF.

The CDR3: CASGSAVEQFF. The CDR3 DNA follows: TGTGCCAGCGGTTCGGCGGTTGAGCAGTTCTTC. V usage is TRBV12-3 or TRBV12-4 and J usage is TRBJ2-1; no clear D. V gave up 8 bases and J gave up 9 bases, with 11 bases separating them. The CDR3 runs 11 residues.

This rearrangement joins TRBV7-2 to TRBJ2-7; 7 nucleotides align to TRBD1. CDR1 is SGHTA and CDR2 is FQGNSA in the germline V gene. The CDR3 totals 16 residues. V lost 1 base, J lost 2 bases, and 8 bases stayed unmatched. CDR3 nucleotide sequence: TGTGCCAGCAGCTTAGGATCAGGGACAGTAACCTACGAGCAGTACTTC. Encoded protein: CASSLGSGTVTYEQYF.

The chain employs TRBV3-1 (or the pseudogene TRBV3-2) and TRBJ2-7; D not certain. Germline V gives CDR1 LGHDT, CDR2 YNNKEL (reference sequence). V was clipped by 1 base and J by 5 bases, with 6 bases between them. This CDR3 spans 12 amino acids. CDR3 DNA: TGTGCCAGCAGCCAAGTTCGACACGAGCAGTACTTC. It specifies CASSQVRHEQYF.

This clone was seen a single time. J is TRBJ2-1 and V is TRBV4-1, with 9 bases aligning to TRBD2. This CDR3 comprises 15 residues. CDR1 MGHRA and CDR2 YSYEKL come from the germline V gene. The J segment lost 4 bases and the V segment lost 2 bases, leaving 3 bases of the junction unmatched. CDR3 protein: CASSQIAGEYNEQFF. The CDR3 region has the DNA TGCGCCAGCAGCCAAATAGCGGGAGAATACAATGAGCAGTTCTTC.

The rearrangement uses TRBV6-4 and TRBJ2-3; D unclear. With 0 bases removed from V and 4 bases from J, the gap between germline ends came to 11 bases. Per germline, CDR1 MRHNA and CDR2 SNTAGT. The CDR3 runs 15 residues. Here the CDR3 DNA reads TGTGCCAGCAGTGACTCGATAATGAGTGCAGATACGCAGTATTTT. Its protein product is CASSDSIMSADTQYF.

The CDR3 sequence is CASSEGPDSNQPQHF. CDR3 sequence (DNA): TGTGCCAGCAGTGAAGGCCCAGATAGCAATCAGCCCCAGCATTTT. This chain links TRBV2 with TRBJ1-5; D unclear. V was shortened by 1 base and J by 0 bases, with 7 bases between the two germline ends. Germline V gives CDR1 SNHLY, CDR2 FYNNEI. CDR3 size: 15 residues.

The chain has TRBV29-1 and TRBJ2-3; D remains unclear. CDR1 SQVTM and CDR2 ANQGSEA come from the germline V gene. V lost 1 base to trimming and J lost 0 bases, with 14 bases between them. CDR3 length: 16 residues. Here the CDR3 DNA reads TGCAGCGTTGAAGGTGCGGCGGATAGGAGCACAGATACGCAGTATTTT. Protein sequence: CSVEGAADRSTDTQYF.

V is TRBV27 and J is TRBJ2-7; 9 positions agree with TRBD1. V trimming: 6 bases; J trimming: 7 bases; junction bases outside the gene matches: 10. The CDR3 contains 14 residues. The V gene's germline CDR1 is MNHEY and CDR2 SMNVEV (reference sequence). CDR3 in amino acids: CASSLPGTGFEQYF. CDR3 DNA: TGTGCCAGCAGCCTACCCGGGACAGGGTTTGAGCAGTACTTC.

Written as DNA, the CDR3 is TGTGCCTGGAAGGTCTCCCGACAGTCTGGAAACACCATATATTTT. Translated, it gives CAWKVSRQSGNTIYF. This chain joins TRBV30 and TRBJ1-3, with D possibly TRBD1 on 5 matching bases. The CDR3 runs 15 residues. The germline gives CDR1 GTSNPN, CDR2 SVGIG (reference sequence). Trimming removed 4 bases at V and 1 base at J, with 14 bases between.

This CDR3 is CASSSRDRKSVTYEQYF. The DNA for the CDR3 is TGTGCCAGCAGCTCGAGGGACAGGAAAAGCGTCACCTACGAGCAGTACTTC. The V call is TRBV7-9, the J call TRBJ2-7, with TRBD1 identical over 8 bases. From germline, CDR1 is SEHNR and CDR2 FQNEAQ (reference sequence). V was pared by 4 bases and J by 2 bases, with 13 bases of the junction left unmatched. The CDR3 is 17 amino acids.

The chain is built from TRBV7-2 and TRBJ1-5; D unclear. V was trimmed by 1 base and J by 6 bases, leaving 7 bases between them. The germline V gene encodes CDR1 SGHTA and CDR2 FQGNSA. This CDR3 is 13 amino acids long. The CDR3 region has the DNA TGTGCCAGCAGCTTAGTAGTTACTCAGCCCCAGCATTTT. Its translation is CASSLVVTQPQHF.